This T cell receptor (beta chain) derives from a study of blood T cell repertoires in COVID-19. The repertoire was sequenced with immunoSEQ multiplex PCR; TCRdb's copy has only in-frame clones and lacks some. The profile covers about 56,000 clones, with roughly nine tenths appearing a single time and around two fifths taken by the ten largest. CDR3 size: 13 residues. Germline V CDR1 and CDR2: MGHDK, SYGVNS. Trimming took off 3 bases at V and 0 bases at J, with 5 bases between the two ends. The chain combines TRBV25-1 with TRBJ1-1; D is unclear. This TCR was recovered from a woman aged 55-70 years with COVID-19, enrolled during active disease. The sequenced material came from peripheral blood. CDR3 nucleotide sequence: TGTGCCAGCAGTGACGAGGTGAACACTGAAGCTTTCTTT. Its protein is CASSDEVNTEAFF.